Below, one T cell receptor beta chain is given with its context. These data are taken from a study of blood T cell repertoires in COVID-19. CDR3 length: 15 amino acids. Germline CDR1 is SGHNT and CDR2 is YYREEE (reference sequence). The V and J ends lost 8 bases and 0 bases respectively, with 14 bases between them. Assay: immunoSEQ multiplex PCR; the TCRdb copy retains only in-frame clones and omits some. The profile shows under 200,000 clones, 86% of them singletons. The chain is built from TRBV5-4 and TRBJ1-4; D gene uncertain. The source of this sequence is a man aged 45-65 years with active or convalescent COVID-19. The specimen was peripheral blood. The CDR3 DNA is TGTGCCAGTTCAACTTCCCGTGCAACTAATGAAAAACTGTTTTTT. It specifies CASSTSRATNEKLFF.